The present T cell receptor beta chain was sequenced within a study of blood T cell repertoires in COVID-19. Study in general: Some COVID-19 samples were acute and others convalescent; all came from the United States, Italy and Spain. The cDNA or gDNA used as material had been derived from T cells, B-cell-depleted T cells, or PBMCs.

In Seattle, patients joined the study during active infection and were tracked longitudinally. Germline loops: CDR1 SGDLS, CDR2 YYNGEE. The CDR3 runs to 14 residues. The V gene end was trimmed by 4 bases and the J gene end by 5 bases; junction bases not matched to a gene: 4. Original methodology: Reference gene primers were amplified, and this amplification served to estimate nucleated cell counts. Using immunoSEQ multiplex PCR, the repertoire was profiled, and TCRdb retains in-frame clones only, with some absent. V and J calls and clone size come straight from that table; D and trimming were deduced from the DNA. The sample lists 200,000 to 250,000 clones; around nine tenths were seen once.

Sample: peripheral blood. The receptor was isolated from a man aged 50-60 years with COVID-19, enrolled during active disease. This chain links TRBV9 with TRBJ2-5; TRBD1 agrees at 11 bases. As DNA, the CDR3 is TGTGCCAGCAGCACGGGACAGGGGGGCGAGACCCAGTACTTC. Translating it yields CASSTGQGGETQYF.